The sample holds a few counts of the clone carrying this T cell receptor (beta chain). The antigen is undetermined. The TCRbeta library incorporated unique molecular identifiers. TCRdb analysed the PCR reads with MiXCR anew, one entry per CDR3 protein. The sample records about 980,000 distinct CDR3 sequences, 25% to 30% being singletons. The CDR3 is 15 residues long. V was shortened by 3 bases and J by 0 bases, with 9 bases between the two germline ends. Germline assignment: CDR1 MRHNA and CDR2 SNTAGT. The data were taken from a study of T-cell reconstitution after alpha-beta-depleted transplantation in children. Whole-study findings and limits: Fresh T-cell production supplied most of the T-cell counts and diversity seen one year after transplant. Several hundred graft clones that had expanded were reportedly the source of alpha-beta T cells about two months after transplant.

This clonotype was obtained from a boy less than two years old who had a stem cell transplant for SCID, so the T cells may come from the graft donor. The sample here was PBMCs, mostly from graft donor cells, taken 360 days after TCRalphabeta/CD19-depleted stem cell transplant. The chain is built from TRBV6-4 and TRBJ2-1; TRBD1 might be the D (6 bases). This CDR3 is CASSEGHFSYNEQFF. The CDR3 DNA reads TGTGCCAGCAGTGAGGGACATTTCTCCTACAATGAGCAGTTCTTC.